This TCR beta chain came from a study of post-analysis software for immune sequencing data. This clonotype was seen a handful of times. The antigen is undetermined. Whole-study results and caveats: Patients had higher frequencies than controls of about 5 TRBV segments, including TRBV5-6, TRBV5-1 and TRBV20-1.

The CDR3 extends over 13 amino acids. The V end was cut by 3 bases, the J end by 5 bases, with 10 bases between. cDNA libraries of TCR beta carried unique molecular identifiers. TCRdb reprocessed the PCR reads with MiXCR, giving one entry per CDR3 protein. Of almost 700,000 distinct CDR3 sequences in the sample, 59% were seen once. The receptor's source is a girl under 10 years old with multiple sclerosis. The specimen sequenced was blood. V usage is TRBV12-3 or TRBV12-4 and J usage is TRBJ2-5, with D unresolved. The CDR3 is CASSFQLWETQYF. CDR3 DNA: TGTGCCAGCAGTTTCCAGCTCTGGGAGACCCAGTACTTC.